This TCR beta chain comes out of a study of T cell repertoires in cytomegalovirus infection. Overall study results and limits: Across the ex vivo response, the dominant clonotypes were HLA-C-restricted CMV-specific TCR beta clonotypes.

The length of the CDR3 is 15 residues. Germline values: CDR1 MNHNY, CDR2 SVGAGI (reference sequence). The V end lost 5 bases, the J end lost 6 bases, and 14 bases lay between the germline ends. A remark on this clonotype: Its antigen is still unknown.

TCRdb redid the calling of the reads with MiXCR, one entry per CDR3 protein. This table holds 300,000 to 400,000 distinct CDR3 sequences, 25% to 30% found once. The chain uses TRBV6-6 and TRBJ1-6, with a tentative D call TRBD1 (6 bases). This receptor was taken from a human donor in good health (CMV status not recorded). Some clones in this sample may be carry-over from other donors' samples. Sequences were derived from cultured PBMCs, sampled from culture after CMV antigen stimulation. This CDR3 is CASSEERTANSPLHF. CDR3 nucleotides: TGTGCCAGCAGTGAGGAAAGGACAGCTAATTCACCCCTCCACTTT.